Detailed here is one TCR beta chain. The sample is drawn from a study of technical replicates of blood from a handful of donors. Some clones are missing from TCRdb's copy, which holds only in-frame ones; the method was immunoSEQ multiplex PCR. The sample contains some 74,000 clones, 89% of which appear only once. The clonotype comes from a human donor in good health. Sequenced material: T cells isolated from PBMCs.

The CDR3 DNA is TGCAGCTACCGGGACAGGTTAGAGACCCAGTACTTC. Translation: CSYRDRLETQYF. The chain recombines TRBV29-1 with TRBJ2-5; 8 positions match TRBD1. The CDR3 extends over 12 amino acids. Trimming removed 8 bases from V and 4 bases from J; junction bases left unmatched: 6. Per germline, CDR1 SQVTM and CDR2 ANQGSEA.